Listed below are T cell receptor beta chains from one sample, sequenced in a study of regulatory T cells in long-lasting Graves disease. TCRdb called the multiplex PCR reads again in MiXCR, with one record for every CDR3 protein. The sample includes about 440,000 distinct CDR3 sequences, about 17% of them seen just once. This sample also belongs to another study, concerning T cells in Graves' hyperthyroidism and ophthalmopathy.

The specimen comprised peripheral blood mononuclear cells (PBMCs), sampled at new diagnosis, from a patient treated with antithyroid drugs. The receptor set was obtained from a woman aged 25 to 39 with Graves disease. CDR3s include the opening cysteine and the closing phenylalanine or tryptophan. D genes are given only for firm matches. Some rows mark clone size as missing; the rest say once, few, many or name a class of expanded clone.

clone_size,v_call,cdr3_length,d_call,j_call,cdr3_nt,cdr3_aa
few,TRBV20-1,15,TRBD1,TRBJ2-1,TGCAGTGCTAGAGTCCCGGGACAGGGCCTCAATGAGCAGTTCTTC,CSARVPGQGLNEQFF
NA,TRBV10-1,16,TRBD1,TRBJ2-3,TGCGCCAGCAGTGCCCAGACAGGGGAACGCACAGATACGCAGTATTTT,CASSAQTGERTDTQYF
many,TRBV28,15,NA,TRBJ2-7,TGTGCCAGCAGTTGGGGCCCTTTAGCTGCCTACGAGCAGTACTTC,CASSWGPLAAYEQYF
many,TRBV29-1,14,NA,TRBJ2-5,TGCAGCGTTTCTCCCGGGACTTCGCAAGAGACCCAGTACTTC,CSVSPGTSQETQYF
many,TRBV2,15,TRBD1,TRBJ2-5,TGTGCCAGCCCGGCGTGGGACAGGGATCAAGAGACCCAGTACTTC,CASPAWDRDQETQYF
NA,TRBV10-3,13,TRBD1,TRBJ2-7,TGTGCCATCAGTCCCGGACAGGGTTACGAGCAGTACTTC,CAISPGQGYEQYF
few,TRBV19,16,NA,TRBJ1-1,TGTGCCAGTAGTGCGCCTAAAACTAGGGTAGGCACTGAAGCTTTCTTT,CASSAPKTRVGTEAFF
many,TRBV27,15,TRBD1,TRBJ2-1,TGTGCCAGCAGCCAAACAGGGGACTCCTACAATGAGCAGTTCTTC,CASSQTGDSYNEQFF
many,TRBV7-8,16,NA,TRBJ2-6,TGTGCCAGCAGCTTAGTGGACAGCTCTGGGGCCAACGTCCTGACTTTC,CASSLVDSSGANVLTF
many,TRBV6-1,11,NA,TRBJ2-5,TGTGCCAGCAGTGCCGGGCAGACCCAGTACTTC,CASSAGQTQYF
many,TRBV2,13,NA,TRBJ2-5,TGTGCCAGCAGTCTACAGCAGCAAGAGACCCAGTACTTC,CASSLQQQETQYF
many,TRBV19,16,NA,TRBJ2-3,TGTGCCAGTAGTCAGAAGGTAGATTCGGGGGCAGATACGCAGTATTTT,CASSQKVDSGADTQYF
many,TRBV28,15,TRBD1,TRBJ1-5,TGTGCCAGCAGTCCCGACAGGGGGCGCAATCAGCCCCAGCATTTT,CASSPDRGRNQPQHF
many,TRBV3-1,19,TRBD2,TRBJ2-2,TGTGCCAGCAGCCAAGGCCATCCCACTAGCGGATTCTTCACCGGGGAGCTGTTTTTT,CASSQGHPTSGFFTGELFF
NA,TRBV29-1,14,NA,TRBJ2-7,TGCAGCGTTGAAGCCTCCGGACGGACCTACGAGCAGTACTTC,CSVEASGRTYEQYF
NA,TRBV12-3/TRBV12-4,17,TRBD2,TRBJ2-5,TGTGCCAGCAGTTTAAGGACTAGCGGGAGCGGTGGAGAGACCCAGTACTTC,CASSLRTSGSGGETQYF
many,TRBV11-2,15,TRBD1,TRBJ2-7,TGTGCCAGCAGCGTAACCGGGACAGGGTCCTACGAGCAGTACTTC,CASSVTGTGSYEQYF
many,TRBV7-8,18,TRBD2,TRBJ2-7,TGTGCCAGCAGCTTAGCCCTGGGACTAGCGGGAGCGACCCACGAGCAGTACTTC,CASSLALGLAGATHEQYF
many,TRBV11-2,16,TRBD1,TRBJ1-1,TGTGCCAGCAGCCAAGTCAGGGGGCGCGAGGAAACTGAAGCTTTCTTT,CASSQVRGREETEAFF
many,TRBV7-6,15,NA,TRBJ2-7,TGTGCCAGCACCATCGCGGACAGCCAGACCTACGAGCAGTACTTC,CASTIADSQTYEQYF
NA,TRBV29-1,14,NA,TRBJ1-2,TGCAGCACCCCACCGGGAGACAGAGGGGGAGGCTACACCTTC,CSTPPGDRGGGYTF
many,TRBV28,14,NA,TRBJ1-1,TGTGCCAGCAGCCCAACAGCGATGGGCACTGAAGCTTTCTTT,CASSPTAMGTEAFF
many,TRBV20-1,10,NA,TRBJ2-5,TGCAGTGCTATTGAAGAGACCCAGTACTTC,CSAIEETQYF
few,TRBV29-1,15,TRBD2,TRBJ2-1,TGCAGCGCACGGGACCCGGGGAGGGCAGGCAATGAGCAGTTCTTC,CSARDPGRAGNEQFF
NA,TRBV20-1,14,NA,TRBJ2-7,TGCAGTGCTAGTAGCGGCAGGGGGTACTACGAGCAGTACTTC,CSASSGRGYYEQYF
few,TRBV24-1,13,NA,TRBJ2-1,TGTGCCACCAGTGATCAAGACAAGGATGAGCAGTTCTTC,CATSDQDKDEQFF
few,TRBV29-1,15,TRBD2,TRBJ2-1,TGCAGCGTTGTGGGACTAGCGTACTCCTACAATGAGCAGTTCTTC,CSVVGLAYSYNEQFF
many,TRBV6-5,12,NA,TRBJ2-1,TGTGCCAGCAGTTACTCTGTCAATGAGCAGTTCTTC,CASSYSVNEQFF
many,TRBV5-1,15,TRBD1,TRBJ2-7,TGTGCCAGCAGTTACGGGACAGGGGGTTCCTACGAGCAGTACTTC,CASSYGTGGSYEQYF